The 21 T cell receptor beta chains reported below all come from one sample, sequenced in a study of blood T cell repertoires in COVID-19. The assay was immunoSEQ multiplex PCR, and TCRdb's table has in-frame clones only and misses some. The profile covers 250,000 to 300,000 clones, with about 86% appearing a single time and roughly 5.8% taken by the ten largest. Sample: peripheral blood. These receptors came from a man aged 80 or over with acute or convalescent COVID-19.

This clone was counted between two and nine times. V is TRBV6-1 and J is TRBJ2-7; TRBD2 might be the D (5 bases). V was trimmed by 2 bases and J by 0 bases, leaving 8 bases between them. Germline V lookup: CDR1 MNHNS, CDR2 SASEGT. The CDR3 runs 14 residues. This chain's CDR3 is CASSETGFSYEQYF. CDR3 nucleotide sequence: TGTGCCAGCAGTGAAACGGGATTCTCCTACGAGCAGTACTTC.

The chain has TRBV3-1 (or the pseudogene TRBV3-2) and TRBJ2-3; TRBD2 aligns across 7 bases. The CDR3 is 15 residues long. The junction had 8 bases not matched to a gene; V was cut back by 4 bases and J by 4 bases. The V gene's germline CDR1 is LGHDT and CDR2 YNNKEL (reference sequence). The CDR3 is CASSLWGREADTQYF. The CDR3 bases are TGTGCCAGCAGCCTTTGGGGCCGGGAGGCAGATACGCAGTATTTT.

The chain uses TRBV6-5 and TRBJ1-5; possibly TRBD1 for D (6 bases). Germline assignment: CDR1 MNHEY and CDR2 SVGAGI. CDR3 length: 14 residues. Trimming shortened V by 8 bases and J by 7 bases, and 18 bases separated the two germline ends. CDR3 sequence: CASRTAGERQPQHF. The DNA for the CDR3 is TGTGCCAGCCGGACAGCAGGCGAGAGGCAGCCCCAGCATTTT.

The chain has TRBV5-1 and TRBJ2-1; 10 bases line up with TRBD2. There are 15 residues in the CDR3. V trimming: 7 bases; J trimming: 4 bases; junction bases outside the gene matches: 8. The germline gives CDR1 SGHRS, CDR2 YFSETQ. The CDR3 region is CASALGTSEYNEQFF. CDR3 nucleotide sequence: TGCGCCAGCGCCCTCGGGACTAGCGAGTACAATGAGCAGTTCTTC.

The genes are TRBV29-1 and TRBJ2-1; TRBD1 is a possible D gene (5 bases). The V and J ends lost 6 bases and 0 bases respectively, with 15 bases between them. Germline CDR1 is SQVTM and CDR2 is ANQGSEA. This CDR3 spans 15 amino acids. The CDR3 region is CSVLGAQSSYNEQFF. CDR3 coding DNA: TGCAGCGTCCTAGGGGCCCAGAGCTCCTACAATGAGCAGTTCTTC.

This chain uses TRBV9 with TRBJ2-2; 7 positions agree with TRBD1. The CDR3 runs 15 residues. The V segment lost 0 bases and the J segment 7 bases; nucleotides outside the gene matches: 6. Looked up from germline, CDR1 is SGDLS and CDR2 is YYNGEE. Here the CDR3 DNA reads TGTGCCAGCAGCGTAGTCACAGGGGCGGACGGGGAGCTGTTTTTT. It translates to CASSVVTGADGELFF.

V and J are TRBV9 and TRBJ2-3; D not certain. This CDR3 is built from 16 residues. V was shortened by 2 bases and J by 7 bases, with 20 bases between the two germline ends. CDR1 and CDR2 from the germline V gene are SGDLS and YYNGEE. In DNA, the CDR3 is TGTGCCAGCAGCGTGATGACTGTAAAACCGGGTAATACGCAGTATTTT. Its protein product is CASSVMTVKPGNTQYF.

The chain couples TRBV24-1 to TRBJ2-1; 9 bases agree with TRBD2. CDR1 is KGHDR, CDR2 SFDVKD, per germline. After removal of 6 bases from V and 5 bases from J, the junction contained 13 bases not matched to a gene. This CDR3 spans 17 amino acids. CDR3 sequence (DNA): TGTGCCACCAGTCCCCATGTAGCGGGAGCGTTCCACAATGAGCAGTTCTTC. Its protein product is CATSPHVAGAFHNEQFF.

The chain recombines TRBV5-1 with TRBJ1-3, with D tentatively TRBD1 (6 bases). The CDR3 runs to 15 residues. V was pared by 0 bases and J by 4 bases, with 11 bases between. The germline CDR1 and CDR2 sequences are SGHRS and YFSETQ. CDR3 sequence (DNA): TGCGCCAGCAGCTTGGGCCCGGGGGGCGGAAACACCATATATTTT. Protein: CASSLGPGGGNTIYF.

The rearrangement links TRBV28 to TRBJ2-4; 7 nucleotides align to TRBD2. Germline CDR1 MDHEN, CDR2 SYDVKM. The CDR3 covers 17 residues. Trimming at V came to 5 bases and at J to 8 bases, leaving 18 bases not matched to a gene. CDR3: CASSRALAGDLRDIQYF. The CDR3 DNA reads TGTGCCAGCAGTAGGGCCTTGGCGGGGGACCTTCGGGACATTCAGTACTTC.

V and J are TRBV5-1 and TRBJ1-4; TRBD1 matches at 7 bases. CDR3 length: 14 amino acids. Germline V gene sequence: CDR1 SGHRS, CDR2 YFSETQ. V trimming: 3 bases; J trimming: 8 bases; junction bases outside the gene matches: 7. DNA for the CDR3: TGCGCCAGCAGCTCTACAGGGGAGCAAGAAAAACTGTTTTTT. Protein: CASSSTGEQEKLFF.

Regarding this clone: The sample contains more than one DNA sequence encoding this CDR3. CDR3 DNA: TGTGCCAGCAGCTTAAGGACAGGGGAGACCCAGTACTTC. Amino acid sequence: CASSLRTGETQYF. The V and J genes are TRBV5-4 and TRBJ2-5; 8 bases match TRBD1. With V trimmed by 2 bases and J by 5 bases, 2 bases remained unmatched. The CDR3 has 13 amino acids. Germline CDR1 is SGHNT and CDR2 is YYREEE (reference sequence).

The chain is built from TRBV5-1 and TRBJ1-2, with TRBD1 matching 9 bases. CDR3 length equals 14 residues. The V segment lost 7 bases and the J segment 4 bases; nucleotides outside the gene matches: 8. Germline assignment: CDR1 SGHRS and CDR2 YFSETQ. The CDR3 here is CASGGQGTSYGYTF. For the CDR3, the DNA is TGCGCCAGCGGCGGACAGGGGACATCCTATGGCTACACCTTC.

The sample holds one count of this clone. The chain combines TRBV11-2 with TRBJ2-5, with 12 bases aligning to TRBD2. Germline V gives CDR1 SGHAT, CDR2 FQNNGV. The V gene end was trimmed by 4 bases and the J gene end by 2 bases; junction bases not matched to a gene: 5. The CDR3 loop spans 16 amino acids. CDR3 protein: CASSSGLAGQQETQYF. CDR3 nucleotides: TGTGCCAGCAGCTCAGGACTAGCGGGGCAGCAAGAGACCCAGTACTTC.

This clone has only a few counts. The chain combines TRBV6-6 with TRBJ1-3; D gene ambiguous. The germline V gene encodes CDR1 MNHNY and CDR2 SVGAGI (reference sequence). The CDR3 totals 15 residues. Trimming took 0 bases from V and 7 from J, leaving 13 bases between them. The CDR3 loop is CASSYSTRGQNTIYF. Written as DNA, the CDR3 is TGTGCCAGCAGTTACTCCACCAGAGGGCAGAACACCATATATTTT.

The chain has TRBV6-5 and TRBJ1-5; D is possibly TRBD1 (5 bases). The V gene lost 5 bases and the J gene lost 0 bases, with 11 bases spanning the gap. The CDR3 covers 15 residues. Per germline, CDR1 MNHEY and CDR2 SVGAGI. CDR3 amino acids: CASSIAGYSNQPQHF. Written as DNA, the CDR3 is TGTGCCAGCAGTATCGCAGGGTATAGCAATCAGCCCCAGCATTTT.

This chain connects TRBV5-1 to TRBJ1-2, with D perhaps TRBD1 (6 bases). The CDR3 loop spans 14 amino acids. The germline gives CDR1 SGHRS, CDR2 YFSETQ. V shed 7 bases and J shed 3 bases, with 16 bases lying between them. The CDR3 reads CASGSGRGHYGYTF. The CDR3 bases are TGCGCCAGCGGGTCGGGCAGGGGTCACTATGGCTACACCTTC.

In this sample, this clone turned up a few times. The gene calls are TRBV2 and TRBJ2-2; 8 bases agree with TRBD2. Looked up from germline, CDR1 is SNHLY and CDR2 is FYNNEI. The CDR3 runs to 15 residues. With V trimmed by 6 bases and J by 4 bases, 7 bases remained unmatched. For the CDR3, the DNA is TGTGCCAGCAGGGTTGATAGCGGGGCCACCGGGGAGCTGTTTTTT. Translation gives CASRVDSGATGELFF.

This sequence joins TRBV6-5 and TRBJ1-3, with D unresolved. Germline assignment: CDR1 MNHEY and CDR2 SVGAGI. The V end was cut by 7 bases, the J end by 1 base, with 11 bases between. CDR3 length: 14 residues. The CDR3 DNA reads TGTGCCAGCACCAAGGGAGGATCTGGAAACACCATATATTTT. This sequence encodes CASTKGGSGNTIYF.

V and J are TRBV27 and TRBJ2-5; D remains ambiguous. V gave up 6 bases and J gave up 5 bases, with 13 bases separating them. Germline V gives CDR1 MNHEY, CDR2 SMNVEV (reference sequence). This CDR3 region has 13 residues. The CDR3 sequence is CASSPTERETQYF. The CDR3 bases are TGTGCCAGCAGCCCTACTGAGCGCGAGACCCAGTACTTC.

The chain uses TRBV7-8 and TRBJ1-6; unclear D gene. V was clipped by 0 bases and J by 9 bases, with 6 bases between them. Looked up from germline, CDR1 is SGHVS and CDR2 is FQNEAQ. CDR3 length: 13 amino acids. The CDR3 nucleotides are TGTGCCAGCAGCTTAGCGGAGGGTTCACCCCTCCACTTT. Its translation is CASSLAEGSPLHF.